This T cell receptor (beta chain) is from a study of blood T cell repertoires in COVID-19. V was pared by 0 bases and J by 14 bases, with 14 bases between. Germline CDR1 MNHEY, CDR2 SVGAGI. The CDR3 covers 14 residues. Patients at the Seattle site were enrolled during active infection and followed longitudinally. Using immunoSEQ multiplex PCR, the repertoire was profiled, and TCRdb retains in-frame clones only, with some absent. The sample lists approximately 300,000 clones, around 90% occurring once. V usage is TRBV6-5 and J usage is TRBJ1-6; a possible D gene is TRBD1 (6 bases). The sample comprised peripheral blood. The sequence was obtained from a woman aged 25 to 39 with COVID-19, enrolled during active disease. In DNA, the CDR3 is TGTGCCAGCAGTTACTCAGGGAGGGGGTTTTCCCTCCACTTT. Translation: CASSYSGRGFSLHF.